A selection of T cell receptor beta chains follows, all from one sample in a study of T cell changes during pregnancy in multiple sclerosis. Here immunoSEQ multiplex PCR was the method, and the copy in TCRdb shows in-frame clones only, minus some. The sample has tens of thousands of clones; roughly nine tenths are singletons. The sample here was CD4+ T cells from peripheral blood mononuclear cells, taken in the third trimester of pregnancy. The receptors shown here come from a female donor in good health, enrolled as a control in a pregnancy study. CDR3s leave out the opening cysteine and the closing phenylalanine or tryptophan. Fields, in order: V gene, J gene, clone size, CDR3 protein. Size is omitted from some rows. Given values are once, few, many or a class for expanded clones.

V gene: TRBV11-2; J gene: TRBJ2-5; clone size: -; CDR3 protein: ASSLRGINQETQY
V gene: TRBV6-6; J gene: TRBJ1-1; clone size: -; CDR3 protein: ASTGNTEAF
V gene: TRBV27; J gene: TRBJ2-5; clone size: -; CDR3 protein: ASSSLAGEGETQY
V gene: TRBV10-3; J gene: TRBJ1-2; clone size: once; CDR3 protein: AISEGGVYGYT
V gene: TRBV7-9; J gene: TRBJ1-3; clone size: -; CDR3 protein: AWTSLIGKSSGNTIY
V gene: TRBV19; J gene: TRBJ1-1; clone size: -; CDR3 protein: ASSIQAKNTEAF
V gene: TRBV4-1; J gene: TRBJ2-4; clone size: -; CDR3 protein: ASSQGGIAKNIQY
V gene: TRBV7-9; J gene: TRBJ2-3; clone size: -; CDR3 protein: ASSPTGDTQY
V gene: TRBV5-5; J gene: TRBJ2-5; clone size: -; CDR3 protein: ASSLLVLAGQETQY
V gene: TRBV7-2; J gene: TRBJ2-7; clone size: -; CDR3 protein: ASSPSGAGAYEQY
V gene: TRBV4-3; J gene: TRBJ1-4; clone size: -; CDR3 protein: ASSRELYVNEKLF
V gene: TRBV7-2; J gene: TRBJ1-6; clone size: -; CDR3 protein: ASGPPGQYNSPLH
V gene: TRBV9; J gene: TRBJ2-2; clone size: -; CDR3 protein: ASSSRTSGVGELF
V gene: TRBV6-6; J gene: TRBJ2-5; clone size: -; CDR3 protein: ASKKDRGVETQY
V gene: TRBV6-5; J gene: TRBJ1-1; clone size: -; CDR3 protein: ASSYSNGDGTEAF
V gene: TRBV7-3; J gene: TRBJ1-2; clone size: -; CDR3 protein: ASSWPGSRGYT
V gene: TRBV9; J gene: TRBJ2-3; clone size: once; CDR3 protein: ASSVGGGDTDTQY
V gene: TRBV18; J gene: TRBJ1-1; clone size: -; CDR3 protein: ATSPRGDGAEAF
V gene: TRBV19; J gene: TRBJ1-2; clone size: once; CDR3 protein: ASSLTGREPHGYT
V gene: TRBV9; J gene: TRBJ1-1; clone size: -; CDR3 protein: ASSSAGFASEAF
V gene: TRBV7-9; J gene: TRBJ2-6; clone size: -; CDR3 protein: ASSLGFGAGANVLT
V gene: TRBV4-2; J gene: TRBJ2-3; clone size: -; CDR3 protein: ASSQDGAGGKDTQY
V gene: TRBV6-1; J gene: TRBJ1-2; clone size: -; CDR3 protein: ASSVQGPYGYT
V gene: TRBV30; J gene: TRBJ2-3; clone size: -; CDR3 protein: ARDLGGPGDTQY
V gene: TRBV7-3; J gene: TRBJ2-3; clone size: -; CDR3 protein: ASSFSTQLDTQY
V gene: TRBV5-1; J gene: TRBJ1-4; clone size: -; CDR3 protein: ASSDGDRGREKLF
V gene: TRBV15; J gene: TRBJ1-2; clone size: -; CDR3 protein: ATSTPRQGANYGYT
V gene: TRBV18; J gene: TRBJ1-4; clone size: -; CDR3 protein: ASSPTTSGANEKLF
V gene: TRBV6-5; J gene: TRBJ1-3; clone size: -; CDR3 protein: ASTLRLDTRNTIY
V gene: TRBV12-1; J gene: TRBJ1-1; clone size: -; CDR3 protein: ASSTQGAGEAF
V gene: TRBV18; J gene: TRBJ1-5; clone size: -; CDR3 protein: ASSSVQGLSNQPQH
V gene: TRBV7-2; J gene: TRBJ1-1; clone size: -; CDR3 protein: ASSPGVGDTEAF
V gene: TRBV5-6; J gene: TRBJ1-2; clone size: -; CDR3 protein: ASSLATGDYGYT
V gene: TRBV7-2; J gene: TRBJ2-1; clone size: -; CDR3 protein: ASSLIQGGNNEQF
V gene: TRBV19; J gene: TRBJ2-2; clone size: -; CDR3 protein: ASSIVRANANTGELF
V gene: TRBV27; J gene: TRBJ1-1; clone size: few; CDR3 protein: ASSGTGVLGTEAF
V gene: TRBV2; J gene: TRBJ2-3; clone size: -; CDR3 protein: ASSLAGRTDTQY
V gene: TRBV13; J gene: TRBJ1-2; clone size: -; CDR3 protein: ASSRTTGLSYGYT
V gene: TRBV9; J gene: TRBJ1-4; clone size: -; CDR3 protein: ASSVSPQGSTNEKLF
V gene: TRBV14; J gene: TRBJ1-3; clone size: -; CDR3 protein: ASSPTQRNTIY
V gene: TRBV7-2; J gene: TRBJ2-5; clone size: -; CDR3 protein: ASSLGTSETQY
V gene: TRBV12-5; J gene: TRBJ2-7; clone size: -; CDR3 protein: ASGLVVGPQSEQY